This T cell receptor (beta chain) was identified in a study of T cell changes during pregnancy in multiple sclerosis. TCRdb's table, derived via immunoSEQ multiplex PCR, lists solely in-frame clones and lacks some. This sample yields more than 55,000 clones, of which roughly 94% are seen a single time; around 2.5% belongs to the top ten. Germline CDR1 and CDR2: SGHAT and FQNNGV. The length of the CDR3 is 15 residues. Trimming took 3 bases from V and 13 from J, leaving 21 bases between them. The chain combines TRBV11-2 with TRBJ1-4, with a possible D match to TRBD1 (5 bases). The TCR was taken from a female donor with multiple sclerosis, enrolled in a pregnancy study. Source: CD8+ T cells from peripheral blood mononuclear cells, taken after pregnancy. CDR3 sequence: CASSFSEWGRGTLFF. In nucleotides, the CDR3 is TGTGCCAGCAGCTTTTCAGAGTGGGGCCGCGGTACACTGTTTTTT.